This T cell receptor beta chain originates from a study of technical replicates of blood from several donors. Repertoires were generated with immunoSEQ multiplex PCR, while TCRdb's copy carries only in-frame clones and drops some. The data hold some 78,000 clones, with approximately 93% observed a single time. From germline, CDR1 is WSHSY and CDR2 SAAADI. The CDR3 length is 15 residues. V was clipped by 3 bases and J by 1 base, with 13 bases between them. The genes are TRBV10-2 and TRBJ2-7; possibly TRBD2 for D (6 bases). Sequenced: T cells isolated from PBMCs. The sequence was collected from a human donor in good health. CDR3 DNA sequence: TGCGCCAGCAGTGACGGGGGAGGAGGGTCCTACGAGCAGTACTTC. Encoded protein: CASSDGGGGSYEQYF.